Reported below is one T cell receptor (beta chain). Its antigen remains unknown. TCRdb keeps only in-frame clones here, not all; method: immunoSEQ multiplex PCR. The sample yields roughly 160,000 clones, roughly 94% seen once. Trimming pared 0 bases from V and 2 bases from J, leaving 10 bases between. The germline V gene encodes CDR1 SGHRS and CDR2 YFSETQ. This CDR3 has 15 residues. The record originates from a study of T cell responses to AZD1222 COVID-19 vaccine. Regarding the study as a whole: Reportedly, close to half of spike-specific TCRs are directed against unmutated variant regions. Distributed over spike, vaccine-associated CD4 TCRs predominated at 160-218 and 743-854.

The TCR sequence derives from an adult who received the AZD1222 COVID-19 vaccine. The sequencing here drew on peripheral blood, taken 28 days after the second AZD1222 dose. This chain joins TRBV5-1 and TRBJ2-3, with D perhaps matching TRBD1 (5 bases). The CDR3 reads CASSLVGRTTDTQYF. Here the CDR3 DNA reads TGCGCCAGCAGCTTGGTGGGGCGAACCACAGATACGCAGTATTTT.